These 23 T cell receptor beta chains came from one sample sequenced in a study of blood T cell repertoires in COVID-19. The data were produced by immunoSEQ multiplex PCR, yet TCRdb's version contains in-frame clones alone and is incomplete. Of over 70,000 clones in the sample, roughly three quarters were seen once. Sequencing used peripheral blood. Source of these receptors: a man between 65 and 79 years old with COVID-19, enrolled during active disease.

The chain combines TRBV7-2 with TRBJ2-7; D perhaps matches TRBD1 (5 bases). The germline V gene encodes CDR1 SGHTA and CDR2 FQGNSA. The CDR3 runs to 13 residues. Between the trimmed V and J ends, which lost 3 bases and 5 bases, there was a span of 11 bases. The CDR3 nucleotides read TGTGCCAGCAGCTTTGGCAGGGTCCACGAGCAGTACTTC. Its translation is CASSFGRVHEQYF.

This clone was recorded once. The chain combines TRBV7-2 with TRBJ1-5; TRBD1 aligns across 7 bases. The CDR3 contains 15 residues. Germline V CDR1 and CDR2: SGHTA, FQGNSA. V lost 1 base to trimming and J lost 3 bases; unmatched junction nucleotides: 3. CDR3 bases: TGTGCCAGCAGCTTAGAGACAGGGTACAATCAGCCCCAGCATTTT. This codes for CASSLETGYNQPQHF.

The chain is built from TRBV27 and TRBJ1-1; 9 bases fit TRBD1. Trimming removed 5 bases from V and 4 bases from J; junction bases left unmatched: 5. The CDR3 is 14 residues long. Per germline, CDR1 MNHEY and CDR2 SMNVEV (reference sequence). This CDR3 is CASSRQTGGTEAFF. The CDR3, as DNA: TGTGCCAGCAGTAGACAGACAGGGGGCACTGAAGCTTTCTTT.

The CDR3 coding sequence is TGCGCCAGCAGCCAGTTCGCGAGGATGAACACTGAAGCTTTCTTT. It encodes CASSQFARMNTEAFF. The chain combines TRBV4-1 with TRBJ1-1; D gene ambiguous. Germline V gene data show CDR1 as MGHRA and CDR2 as YSYEKL. V lost 3 bases to trimming and J lost 0 bases, with 11 bases between them. The CDR3 runs 15 residues.

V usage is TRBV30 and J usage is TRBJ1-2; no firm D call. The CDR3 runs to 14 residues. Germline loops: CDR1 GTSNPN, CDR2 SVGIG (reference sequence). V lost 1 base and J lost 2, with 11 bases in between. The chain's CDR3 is CAWSGEFFNYGYTF. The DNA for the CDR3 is TGTGCCTGGAGTGGAGAATTCTTCAACTATGGCTACACCTTC.

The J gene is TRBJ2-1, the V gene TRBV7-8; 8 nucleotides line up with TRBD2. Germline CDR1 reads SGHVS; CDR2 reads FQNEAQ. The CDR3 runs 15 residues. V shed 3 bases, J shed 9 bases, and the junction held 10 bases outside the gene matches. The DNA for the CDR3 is TGTGCCAGCAGCTTGTTTCTAGCGGGTGGGGGTGAGCAGTTCTTC. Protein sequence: CASSLFLAGGGEQFF.

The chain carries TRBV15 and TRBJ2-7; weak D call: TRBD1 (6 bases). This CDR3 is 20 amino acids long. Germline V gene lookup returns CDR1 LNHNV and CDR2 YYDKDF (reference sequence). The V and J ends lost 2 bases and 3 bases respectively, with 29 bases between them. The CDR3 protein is CATSRMWGQARITPLYEQYF. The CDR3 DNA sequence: TGTGCCACCAGCAGAATGTGGGGGCAAGCTCGAATCACCCCTCTCTACGAGCAGTACTTC.

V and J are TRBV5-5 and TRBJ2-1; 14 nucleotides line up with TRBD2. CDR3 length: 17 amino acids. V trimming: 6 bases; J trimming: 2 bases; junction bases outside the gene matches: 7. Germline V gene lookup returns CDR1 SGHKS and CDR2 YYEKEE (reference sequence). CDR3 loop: CASTPGLAGVAYNEQFF. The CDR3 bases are TGTGCCAGCACCCCGGGACTAGCGGGAGTCGCCTACAATGAGCAGTTCTTC.

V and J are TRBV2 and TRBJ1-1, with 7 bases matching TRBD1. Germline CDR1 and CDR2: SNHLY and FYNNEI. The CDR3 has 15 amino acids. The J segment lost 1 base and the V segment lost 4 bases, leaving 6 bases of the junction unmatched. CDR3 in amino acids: CASSADRTQNTEAFF. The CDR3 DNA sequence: TGTGCCAGCAGTGCGGACAGGACTCAGAACACTGAAGCTTTCTTT.

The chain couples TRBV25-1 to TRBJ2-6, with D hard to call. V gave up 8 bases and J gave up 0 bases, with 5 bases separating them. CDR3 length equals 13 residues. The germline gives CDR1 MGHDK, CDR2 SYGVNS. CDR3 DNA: TGTGCCAGCGCCTACTCTGGGGCCAACGTCCTGACTTTC. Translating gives CASAYSGANVLTF. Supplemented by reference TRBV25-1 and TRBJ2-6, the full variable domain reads EADIYQTPRYLVIGTGKKITLECSQTMGHDKMYWYQQDPGMELHLIHYSYGVNSTEKGDLSSESTVSRIRTEHFPLTLESARPSHTSQYLCASAYSGANVLTFGAGSRLTVL.

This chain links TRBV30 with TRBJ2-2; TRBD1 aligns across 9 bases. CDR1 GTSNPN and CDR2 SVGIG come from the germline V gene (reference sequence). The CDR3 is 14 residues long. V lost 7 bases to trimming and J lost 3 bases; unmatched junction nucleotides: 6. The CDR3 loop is CAYDRGWYTGELFF. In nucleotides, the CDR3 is TGTGCCTATGACAGGGGGTGGTACACCGGGGAGCTGTTTTTT.

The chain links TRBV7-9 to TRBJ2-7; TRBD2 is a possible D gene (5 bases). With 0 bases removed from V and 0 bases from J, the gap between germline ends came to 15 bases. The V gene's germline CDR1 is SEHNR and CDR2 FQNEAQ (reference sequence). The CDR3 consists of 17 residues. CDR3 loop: CASSLAPSSRGSYEQYF. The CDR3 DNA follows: TGTGCCAGCAGCTTAGCGCCTAGCAGTCGAGGCTCCTACGAGCAGTACTTC.

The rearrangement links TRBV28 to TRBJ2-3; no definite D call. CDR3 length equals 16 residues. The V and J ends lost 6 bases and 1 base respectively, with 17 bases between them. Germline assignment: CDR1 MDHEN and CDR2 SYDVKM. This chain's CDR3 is CASSSPGLGGTDTQYF. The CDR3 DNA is TGTGCCAGCAGCTCTCCCGGTCTAGGCGGCACAGATACGCAGTATTTT.

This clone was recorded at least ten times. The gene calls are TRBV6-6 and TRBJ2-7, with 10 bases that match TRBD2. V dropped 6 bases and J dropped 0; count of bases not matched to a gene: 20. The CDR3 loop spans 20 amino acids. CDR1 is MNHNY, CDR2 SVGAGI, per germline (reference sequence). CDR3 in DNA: TGTGCCAGCAGCACGGGGGGGCTTAGCGGGAGGAAATGGGGCTCCTACGAGCAGTACTTC. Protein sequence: CASSTGGLSGRKWGSYEQYF.

CDR3 sequence: CASSGLTGGTEAFF. The CDR3, as DNA: TGTGCCAGCAGCGGACTTACAGGGGGTACTGAAGCTTTCTTT. V gene TRBV9 combines with J gene TRBJ1-1; 8 bases align to TRBD1. Unmatched junction bases numbered 6, after V lost 3 bases and J lost 5 bases. Germline V gene data show CDR1 as SGDLS and CDR2 as YYNGEE. The CDR3 runs to 14 residues.

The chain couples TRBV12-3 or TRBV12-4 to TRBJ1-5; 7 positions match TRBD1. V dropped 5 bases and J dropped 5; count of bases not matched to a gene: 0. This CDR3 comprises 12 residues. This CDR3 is CASSDRDQPQHF. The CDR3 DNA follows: TGTGCCAGCAGTGACAGGGATCAGCCCCAGCATTTT.

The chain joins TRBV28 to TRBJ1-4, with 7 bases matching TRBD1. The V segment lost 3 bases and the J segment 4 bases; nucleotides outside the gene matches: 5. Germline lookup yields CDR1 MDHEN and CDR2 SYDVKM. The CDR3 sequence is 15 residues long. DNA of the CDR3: TGTGCCAGCAGTTTTGGGACAGCCTTTAATGAAAAACTGTTTTTT. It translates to CASSFGTAFNEKLFF.

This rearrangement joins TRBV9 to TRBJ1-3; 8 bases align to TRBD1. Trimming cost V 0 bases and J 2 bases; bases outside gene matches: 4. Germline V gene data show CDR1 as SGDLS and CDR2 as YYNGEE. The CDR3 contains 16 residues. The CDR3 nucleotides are TGTGCCAGCAGCGTAGTGGGACAGGCTACTGGAAACACCATATATTTT. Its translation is CASSVVGQATGNTIYF.

The CDR3 protein is CAWSVLGRIGNTIYF. CDR3 DNA: TGTGCCTGGAGTGTACTAGGGAGGATCGGAAACACCATATATTTT. The genes are TRBV30 and TRBJ1-3; D unresolved. The CDR3 contains 15 residues. CDR1 GTSNPN and CDR2 SVGIG come from the germline V gene (reference sequence). Trimming pared 0 bases from V and 4 bases from J, leaving 13 bases between.

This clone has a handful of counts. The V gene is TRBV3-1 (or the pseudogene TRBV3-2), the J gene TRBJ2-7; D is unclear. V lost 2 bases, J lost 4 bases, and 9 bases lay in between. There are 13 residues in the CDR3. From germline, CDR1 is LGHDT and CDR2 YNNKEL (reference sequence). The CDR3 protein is CASSQWSVYEQYF. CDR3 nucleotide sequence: TGTGCCAGCAGCCAATGGAGCGTTTACGAGCAGTACTTC.

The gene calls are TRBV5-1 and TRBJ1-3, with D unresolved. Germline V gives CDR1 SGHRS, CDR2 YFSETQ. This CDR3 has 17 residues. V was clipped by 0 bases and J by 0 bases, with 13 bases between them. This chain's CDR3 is CASSLALRPYSGNTIYF. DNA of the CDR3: TGCGCCAGCAGCTTGGCTCTGCGTCCGTACTCTGGAAACACCATATATTTT.

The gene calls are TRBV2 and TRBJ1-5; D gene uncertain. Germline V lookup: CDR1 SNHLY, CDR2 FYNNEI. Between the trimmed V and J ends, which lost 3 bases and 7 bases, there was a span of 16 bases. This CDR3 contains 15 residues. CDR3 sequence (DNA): TGTGCCAGCAGTGAGTATTCCGCTCAGGTCCAGCCCCAGCATTTT. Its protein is CASSEYSAQVQPQHF. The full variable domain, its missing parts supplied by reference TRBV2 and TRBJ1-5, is EPEVTQTPSHQVTQMGQEVILRCVPISNHLYFYWYRQILGQKVEFLVSFYNNEISEKSEIFDDQFSVERPDGSNFTLKIRSTKLEDSAMYFCASSEYSAQVQPQHFGDGTRLSIL.

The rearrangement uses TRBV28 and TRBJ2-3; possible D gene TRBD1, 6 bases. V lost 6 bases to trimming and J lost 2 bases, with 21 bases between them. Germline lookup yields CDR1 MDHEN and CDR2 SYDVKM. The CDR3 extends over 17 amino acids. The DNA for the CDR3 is TGTGCCAGCAGCCAAGCCTCGGGACACTTTTCCACAGATACGCAGTATTTT. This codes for CASSQASGHFSTDTQYF.